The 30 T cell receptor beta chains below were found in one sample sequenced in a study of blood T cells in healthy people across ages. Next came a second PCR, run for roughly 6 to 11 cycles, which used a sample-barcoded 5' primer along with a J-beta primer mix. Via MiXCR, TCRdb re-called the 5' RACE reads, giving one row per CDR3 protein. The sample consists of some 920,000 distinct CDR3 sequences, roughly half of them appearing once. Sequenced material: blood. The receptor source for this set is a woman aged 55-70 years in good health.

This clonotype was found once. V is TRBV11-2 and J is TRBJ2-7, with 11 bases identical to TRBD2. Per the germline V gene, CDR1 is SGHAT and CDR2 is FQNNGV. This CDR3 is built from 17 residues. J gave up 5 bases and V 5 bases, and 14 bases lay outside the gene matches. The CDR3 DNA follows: TGTGCCAGCAGCGCAAGACCTATGACTAGCGGGAACAACGAGCAGTACTTC. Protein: CASSARPMTSGNNEQYF.

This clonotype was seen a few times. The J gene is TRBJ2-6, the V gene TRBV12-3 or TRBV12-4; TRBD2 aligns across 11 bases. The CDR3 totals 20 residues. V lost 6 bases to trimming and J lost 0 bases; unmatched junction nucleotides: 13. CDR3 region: CASSRLPGLAGRSGANVLTF. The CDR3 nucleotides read TGTGCCAGCAGCCGATTACCAGGACTAGCGGGCCGCTCTGGGGCCAACGTCCTGACTTTC.

In nucleotides, the CDR3 is TGTGCCAGCAGTCCGTGGGACGGGGGCACAGATACGCAGTATTTT. The encoded protein is CASSPWDGGTDTQYF. The V gene is TRBV27, the J gene TRBJ2-3; either TRBD1 or TRBD2 may supply D (5 bases each). V lost 5 bases, J lost 1 base, and 13 bases lay in between. Per the germline V gene, CDR1 is MNHEY and CDR2 is SMNVEV (reference sequence). The CDR3 consists of 15 residues.

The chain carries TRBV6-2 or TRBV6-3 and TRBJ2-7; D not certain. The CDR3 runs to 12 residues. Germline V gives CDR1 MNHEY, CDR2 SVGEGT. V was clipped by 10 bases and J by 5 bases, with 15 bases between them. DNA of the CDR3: TGTGCCACCCTCTCCTGGTCCCACGAGCAGTACTTC. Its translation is CATLSWSHEQYF.

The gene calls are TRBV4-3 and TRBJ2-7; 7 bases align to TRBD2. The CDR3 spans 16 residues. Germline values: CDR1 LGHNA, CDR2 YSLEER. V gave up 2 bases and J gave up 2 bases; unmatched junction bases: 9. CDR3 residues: CASSQQSSGAPYEQYF. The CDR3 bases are TGCGCCAGCAGCCAACAATCTAGCGGAGCCCCCTACGAGCAGTACTTC.

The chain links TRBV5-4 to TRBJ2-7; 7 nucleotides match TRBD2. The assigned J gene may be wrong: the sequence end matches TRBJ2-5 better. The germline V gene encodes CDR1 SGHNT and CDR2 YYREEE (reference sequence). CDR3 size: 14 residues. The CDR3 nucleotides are TGTGCCAGCAGCCGAGAAGCGGGACAAGAGACCCAGTACTTC. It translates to CASSREAGQETQYF.

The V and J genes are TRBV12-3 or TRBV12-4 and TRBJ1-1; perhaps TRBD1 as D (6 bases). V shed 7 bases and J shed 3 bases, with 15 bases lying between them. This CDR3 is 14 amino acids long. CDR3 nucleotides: TGTGCCAGCACCCTAGGGGGGAGCCACACTGAAGCTTTCTTT. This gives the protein CASTLGGSHTEAFF.

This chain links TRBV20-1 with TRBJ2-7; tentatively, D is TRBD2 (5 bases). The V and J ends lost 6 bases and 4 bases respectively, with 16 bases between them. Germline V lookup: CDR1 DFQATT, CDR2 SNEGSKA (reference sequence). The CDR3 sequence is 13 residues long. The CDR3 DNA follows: TGCAGTGCCATGGGAGTTCGACCTTACGAGCAGTACTTC. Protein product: CSAMGVRPYEQYF.

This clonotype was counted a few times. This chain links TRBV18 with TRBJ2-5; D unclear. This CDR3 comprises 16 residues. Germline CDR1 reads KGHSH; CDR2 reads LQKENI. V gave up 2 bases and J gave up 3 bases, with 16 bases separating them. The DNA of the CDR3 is TGTGCCAGCTCACCAAGACCGACCGACACAGAAGAGACCCAGTACTTC. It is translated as CASSPRPTDTEETQYF.

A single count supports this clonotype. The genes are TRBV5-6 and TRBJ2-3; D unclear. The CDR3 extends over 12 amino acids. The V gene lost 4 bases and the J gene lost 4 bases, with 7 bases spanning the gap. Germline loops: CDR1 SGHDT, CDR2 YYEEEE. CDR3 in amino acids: CASSTKADTQYF. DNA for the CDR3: TGTGCCAGCAGCACCAAAGCAGATACGCAGTATTTT. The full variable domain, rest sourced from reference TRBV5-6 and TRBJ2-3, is DAGVTQSPTHLIKTRGQQVTLRCSPKSGHDTVSWYQQALGQGPQFIFQYYEEEERQRGNFPDRFSGHQFPNYSSELNVNALLLGDSALYLCASSTKADTQYFGPGTRLTVL.

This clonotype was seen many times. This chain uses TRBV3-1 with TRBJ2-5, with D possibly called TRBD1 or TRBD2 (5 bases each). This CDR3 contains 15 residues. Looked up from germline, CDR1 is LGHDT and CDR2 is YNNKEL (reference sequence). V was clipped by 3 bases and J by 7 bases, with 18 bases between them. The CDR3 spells CASSQDLAGKGTQYF. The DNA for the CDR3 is TGTGCCAGCAGCCAGGACCTAGCAGGGAAGGGGACCCAGTACTTC.

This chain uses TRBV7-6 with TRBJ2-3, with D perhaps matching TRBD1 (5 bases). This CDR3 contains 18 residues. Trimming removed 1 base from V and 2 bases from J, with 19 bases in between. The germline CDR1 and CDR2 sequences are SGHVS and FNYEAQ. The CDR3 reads CASSLGVGLQGVTDTQYF. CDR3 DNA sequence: TGTGCCAGCAGCTTAGGCGTGGGGCTTCAAGGGGTCACAGATACGCAGTATTTT.

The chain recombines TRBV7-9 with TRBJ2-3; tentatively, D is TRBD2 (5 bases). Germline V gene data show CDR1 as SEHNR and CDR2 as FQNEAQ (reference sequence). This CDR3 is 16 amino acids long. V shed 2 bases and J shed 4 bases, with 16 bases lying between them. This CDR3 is CASSLRTVRVADTQYF. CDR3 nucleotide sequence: TGTGCCAGCAGCTTAAGAACAGTGCGGGTAGCAGATACGCAGTATTTT.

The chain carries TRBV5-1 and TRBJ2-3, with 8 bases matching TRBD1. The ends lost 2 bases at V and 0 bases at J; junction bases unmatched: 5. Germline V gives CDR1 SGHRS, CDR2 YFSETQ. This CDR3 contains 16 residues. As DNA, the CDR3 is TGCGCCAGCAGCTTCCGGACAGGGCGGAGCACAGATACGCAGTATTTT. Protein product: CASSFRTGRSTDTQYF.

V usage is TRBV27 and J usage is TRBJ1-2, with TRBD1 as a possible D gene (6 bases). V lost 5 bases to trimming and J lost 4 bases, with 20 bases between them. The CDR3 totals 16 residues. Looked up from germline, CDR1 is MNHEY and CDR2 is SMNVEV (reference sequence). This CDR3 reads CASSLKWLGGIYGYTF. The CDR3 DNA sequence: TGTGCCAGCAGTCTAAAGTGGTTAGGGGGTATCTATGGCTACACCTTC.

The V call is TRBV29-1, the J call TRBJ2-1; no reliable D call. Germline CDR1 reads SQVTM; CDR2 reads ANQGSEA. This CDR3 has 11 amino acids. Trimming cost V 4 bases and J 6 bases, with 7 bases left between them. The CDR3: CSVALGNEQFF. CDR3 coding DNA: TGCAGCGTTGCTTTGGGCAATGAGCAGTTCTTC.

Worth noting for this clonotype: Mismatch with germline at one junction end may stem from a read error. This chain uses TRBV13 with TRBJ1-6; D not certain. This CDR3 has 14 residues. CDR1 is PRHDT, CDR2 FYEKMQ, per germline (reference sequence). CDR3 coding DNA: TGTGCCAGCAACTTACCCAGGCCAGATTCACCCCTCCACTTT. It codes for CASNLPRPDSPLHF. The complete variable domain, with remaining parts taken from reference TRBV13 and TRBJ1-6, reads AAGVIQSPRHLIKEKRETATLKCYPIPRHDTVYWYQQGPGQDPQFLISFYEKMQSDKGSIPDRFSAQQFSDYHSELNMSSLELGDSALYFCASNLPRPDSPLHFGNGTRLTVT.

The CDR3 DNA follows: TGTGCCATCAGTGTCCCCGGGACTAGCGACAACCCCATTTACAATGAGCAGTTCTTC. Amino acid sequence: CAISVPGTSDNPIYNEQFF. The rearrangement links TRBV10-3 to TRBJ2-1, with 10 bases identical to TRBD2. The CDR3 consists of 19 residues. The trim removed 4 bases at V and 4 bases at J, leaving 16 bases unmatched. Germline V gene sequence: CDR1 ENHRY, CDR2 SYGVKD.

CDR3 in amino acids: CASSQSFSRNIQYF. CDR3 coding DNA: TGTGCCAGCAGCCAATCTTTTTCGCGGAACATTCAGTACTTC. The gene calls are TRBV3-1 and TRBJ2-4; D unclear. CDR1 is LGHDT and CDR2 is YNNKEL in the germline V gene (reference sequence). This CDR3 has 14 residues. V was pared by 2 bases and J by 7 bases, with 12 bases between.

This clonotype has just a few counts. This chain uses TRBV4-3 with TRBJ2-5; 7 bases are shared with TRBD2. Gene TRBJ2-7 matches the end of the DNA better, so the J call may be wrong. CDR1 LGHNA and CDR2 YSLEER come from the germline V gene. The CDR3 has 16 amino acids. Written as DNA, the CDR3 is TGCGCCAGCAGCCAAGATCCGGCGGGAGTACGCTACGAGCAGTACTTC. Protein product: CASSQDPAGVRYEQYF.

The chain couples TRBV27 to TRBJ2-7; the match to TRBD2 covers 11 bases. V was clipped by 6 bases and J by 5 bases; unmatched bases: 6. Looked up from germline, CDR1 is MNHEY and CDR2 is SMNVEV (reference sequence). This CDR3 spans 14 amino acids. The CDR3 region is CASRALAGEDEQYF. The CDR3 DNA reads TGTGCCAGCAGAGCACTAGCGGGAGAGGACGAGCAGTACTTC.

The CDR3 DNA reads as TGTGCCTGGACCCTCCGGGACAGGGACAACGAGCAGTACTTC. This codes for CAWTLRDRDNEQYF. V is TRBV30 and J is TRBJ2-4; TRBD1 matches 9 bases. The J call is doubtful: the DNA matches TRBJ2-7 better. Germline loops: CDR1 GTSNPN, CDR2 SVGIG (reference sequence). This CDR3 has 14 residues.

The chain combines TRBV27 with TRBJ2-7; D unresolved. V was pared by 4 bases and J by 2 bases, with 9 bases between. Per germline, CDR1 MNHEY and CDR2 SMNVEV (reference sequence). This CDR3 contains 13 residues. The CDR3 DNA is TGTGCCAGCAGTTCTAGTTTTCCCTACGAGCAGTACTTC. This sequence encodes CASSSSFPYEQYF.

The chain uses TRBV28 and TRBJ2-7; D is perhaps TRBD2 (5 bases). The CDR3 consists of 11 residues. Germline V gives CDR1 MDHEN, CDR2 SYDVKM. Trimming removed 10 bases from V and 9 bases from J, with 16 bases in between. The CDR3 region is CATKSARGQYF. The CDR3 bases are TGTGCCACCAAATCCGCACGGGGGCAGTACTTC.

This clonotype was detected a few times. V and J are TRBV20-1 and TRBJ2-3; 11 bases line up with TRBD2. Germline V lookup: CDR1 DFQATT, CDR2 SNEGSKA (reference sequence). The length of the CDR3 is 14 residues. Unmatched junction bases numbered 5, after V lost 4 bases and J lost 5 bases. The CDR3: CSAITSGRGDTQYF. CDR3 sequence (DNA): TGCAGTGCTATTACTAGCGGGAGAGGAGATACGCAGTATTTT.

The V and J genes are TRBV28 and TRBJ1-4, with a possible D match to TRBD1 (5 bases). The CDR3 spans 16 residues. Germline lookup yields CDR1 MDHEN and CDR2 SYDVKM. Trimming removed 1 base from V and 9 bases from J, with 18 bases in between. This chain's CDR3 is CASSLSGTGLEKKLFF. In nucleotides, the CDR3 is TGTGCCAGCAGTTTATCCGGGACGGGATTAGAGAAAAAACTGTTTTTT.

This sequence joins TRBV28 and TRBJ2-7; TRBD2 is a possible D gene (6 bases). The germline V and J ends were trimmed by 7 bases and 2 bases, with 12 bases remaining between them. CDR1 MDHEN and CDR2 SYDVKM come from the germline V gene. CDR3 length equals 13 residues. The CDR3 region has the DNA TGTGCCAGCATAGCGGAAACCCCCTACGAGCAGTACTTC. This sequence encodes CASIAETPYEQYF.

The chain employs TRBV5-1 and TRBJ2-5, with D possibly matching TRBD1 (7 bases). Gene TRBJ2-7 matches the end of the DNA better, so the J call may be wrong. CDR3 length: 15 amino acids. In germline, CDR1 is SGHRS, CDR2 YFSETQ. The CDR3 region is CASSKGGTVSYEQYF. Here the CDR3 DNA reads TGCGCCAGCAGCAAAGGAGGGACAGTAAGCTACGAGCAGTACTTC.

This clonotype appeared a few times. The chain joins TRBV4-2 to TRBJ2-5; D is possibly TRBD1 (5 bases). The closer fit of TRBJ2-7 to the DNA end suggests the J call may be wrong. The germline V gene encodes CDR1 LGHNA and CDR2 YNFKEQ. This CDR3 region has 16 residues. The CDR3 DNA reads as TGTGCCAGCAGCCAAGATCTATGGACAAAAGTCTACGAGCAGTACTTC. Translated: CASSQDLWTKVYEQYF.

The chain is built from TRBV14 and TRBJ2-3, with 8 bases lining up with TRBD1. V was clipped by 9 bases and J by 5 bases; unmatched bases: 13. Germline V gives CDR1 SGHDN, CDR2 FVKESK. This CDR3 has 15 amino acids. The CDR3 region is CASTFRTGNRDTQYF. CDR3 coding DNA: TGTGCCAGTACGTTTCGGACAGGGAATCGAGATACGCAGTATTTT.